The sequence of this T cell receptor beta chain was determined in a study of T-cell reconstitution after alpha-beta-depleted transplantation in children. A library of TCRbeta sequences, prepared with unique molecular identifiers, was generated. A single record per CDR3 protein comes from TCRdb applying MiXCR to the PCR reads. The repertoire consists of about 900,000 distinct CDR3 sequences, with under 30% occurring once and the leading ten covering about 28%. This receptor was identified in a boy under two years old who had a stem cell transplant for SCID, so the T cells may come from the graft donor. Sequencing was performed on PBMCs, mostly from graft donor cells, taken 360 days after TCRalphabeta/CD19-depleted stem cell transplant.

The CDR3 protein is CASSPGQAREQYF. CDR3 bases: TGTGCCAGCTCACCGGGACAGGCTCGCGAGCAGTACTTC. The chain links TRBV18 to TRBJ2-7; TRBD1 aligns across 8 bases. Trimming took 3 bases from V and 6 from J; bases not matched to a gene: 4. The CDR3 consists of 13 residues. CDR1 KGHSH and CDR2 LQKENI come from the germline V gene.